The 8 T cell receptor beta chains presented below share a single source sample, sequenced in a study of cytomegalovirus exposure and HLA in healthy donors. The PCR contained 60 Vbeta and 13 Jbeta primers. The repertoire was sequenced with immunoSEQ multiplex PCR; TCRdb's copy has only in-frame clones and lacks some. The table records 100,000 or so clones, roughly four fifths of them present only once. Input material: PBMCs. The receptors were gathered from a man in his fifties or sixties in good health and CMV-seronegative.

This chain links TRBV7-9 with TRBJ2-7; TRBD1 agrees at 9 bases. Germline lookup yields CDR1 SEHNR and CDR2 FQNEAQ (reference sequence). The J segment lost 5 bases and the V segment lost 1 base, leaving 6 bases of the junction unmatched. The CDR3 consists of 15 residues. In nucleotides, the CDR3 is TGTGCCAGCAGCTTAGGGGACAGGGTCGGCGACGAGCAGTACTTC. Protein product: CASSLGDRVGDEQYF.

The chain combines TRBV19 with TRBJ1-5; 7 bases align to TRBD1. CDR3 length equals 15 residues. V gave up 5 bases and J gave up 7 bases; unmatched junction bases: 11. Germline V gene sequence: CDR1 LNHDA, CDR2 SQIVND (reference sequence). CDR3 protein: CASSPEQGRWQPQHF. In nucleotides, the CDR3 is TGTGCCAGTAGTCCGGAACAGGGGCGATGGCAGCCCCAGCATTTT. The full variable domain, in which reference TRBV19 and TRBJ1-5 provide the parts outside the CDR3, is DGGITQSPKYLFRKEGQNVTLSCEQNLNHDAMYWYRQDPGQGLRLIYYSQIVNDFQKGDIAEGYSVSREKKESFPLTVTSAQKNPTAFYLCASSPEQGRWQPQHFGDGTRLSIL.

The rearrangement uses TRBV18 and TRBJ1-2; 8 bases map to TRBD1. Trimming cost V 3 bases and J 6 bases; bases outside gene matches: 3. Per germline, CDR1 KGHSH and CDR2 LQKENI. The CDR3 loop spans 13 amino acids. CDR3 sequence reads: CASSPNRGNGYTF. The CDR3 nucleotides are TGTGCCAGCTCACCCAACAGGGGGAATGGCTACACCTTC.

V gene TRBV6-1 combines with J gene TRBJ1-2; a weak D match, TRBD1 (5 bases). The germline V gene has CDR1 MNHNS and CDR2 SASEGT. Trimming left V 4 bases short and J 7 bases short, with 16 bases between. This CDR3 region has 14 residues. CDR3 loop: CASSVTVGIGGYTF. CDR3 DNA sequence: TGTGCCAGCAGTGTGACAGTGGGGATCGGTGGCTACACCTTC.

There are a few counts of this clone. A far bigger clonotype differs at one base, so this is likely a read error. Other nucleotide sequences from this sample produce the same CDR3. V and J are TRBV7-2 and TRBJ2-7; D perhaps matches TRBD1 (6 bases). The CDR3 has 14 amino acids. CDR1 and CDR2 from the germline V gene are SGHTA and FQGNSA. V lost 5 bases to trimming and J lost 3 bases, with 14 bases between them. The CDR3 DNA reads TGTGCCAGCAGCCCCATAGAAGGGGGCTACGAGCAGTACTTC. Its protein is CASSPIEGGYEQYF. Together with reference TRBV7-2 and TRBJ2-7, the CDR3 gives the full variable domain: GAGVSQSPSNKVTEKGKDVELRCDPISGHTALYWYRQSLGQGLEFLIYFQGNSAPDKSGLPSDRFSAERTGGSVSTLTIQRTQQEDSAVYLCASSPIEGGYEQYFGPGTRLTVT.

This chain links TRBV9 with TRBJ2-2; 7 bases are shared with TRBD1. There are 14 residues in the CDR3. V lost 0 bases, J lost 7 bases, and 3 bases stayed unmatched. The germline V gene encodes CDR1 SGDLS and CDR2 YYNGEE. CDR3 coding DNA: TGTGCCAGCAGCGTAGCAGGGGGAGTCGGGGAGCTGTTTTTT. Its translation: CASSVAGGVGELFF.

J is TRBJ2-2 and V is TRBV7-9, with a weak D call TRBD1 (6 bases). Trimming pared 4 bases from V and 0 bases from J, leaving 9 bases between. This CDR3 comprises 15 residues. Germline CDR1 reads SEHNR; CDR2 reads FQNEAQ (reference sequence). CDR3 amino acids: CASSSGQTNTGELFF. CDR3 coding DNA: TGTGCCAGCAGCTCCGGACAGACGAACACCGGGGAGCTGTTTTTT.

This chain connects TRBV28 to TRBJ1-4; 10 positions agree with TRBD1. This CDR3 comprises 15 residues. V was pared by 5 bases and J by 8 bases, with 8 bases of the junction left unmatched. Germline V lookup: CDR1 MDHEN, CDR2 SYDVKM. CDR3 region: CASSITGQGGEKLFF. In nucleotides, the CDR3 is TGTGCCAGCAGTATCACTGGACAGGGGGGCGAAAAACTGTTTTTT.